The rows below give T cell receptor beta chains drawn from one sample of a study of beta chain features in type 1 diabetes. Data came from immunoSEQ multiplex PCR; TCRdb stores just in-frame clones and leaves some out. The sample shows 300,000 or so clones, roughly 12% of them seen only once. Sequenced input: naive CD4+ T cells from blood. All receptors come from a woman aged 18-29 years with type 1 diabetes. Both conserved end residues are part of each CDR3. D genes are given only for firm matches. Clone size is stated in some rows and not others, as once, few, many or a class when expanded.

TGTGCCGGGACAGCCCAGGCCACCAGTAACTATGGCTACACCTTC | CAGTAQATSNYGYTF | TRBJ1-2 | TRBD1 | NA | TRBV9
TGTGCCAGCAGTAAGGAGGGGAGGACTACACCGGAATTCTTC | CASSKEGRTTPEFF | TRBJ2-1 | NA | NA | TRBV28
TGTGCCAGCGCGCGAGGGACTAGCGGGACCCATAGCACAGATACGCAGTATTTT | CASARGTSGTHSTDTQYF | TRBJ2-3 | TRBD2 | NA | TRBV9
TGTGCCAGCTCACCGAATGGACAGGGCTACGAGCAGTACTTC | CASSPNGQGYEQYF | TRBJ2-7 | TRBD1 | NA | TRBV18
TGCGCCAGCAGCCCGCTTGGGAGGGGCGCAGCGGAGGCAACTAATGAAAAACTGTTTTTT | CASSPLGRGAAEATNEKLFF | TRBJ1-4 | NA | few | TRBV4-3
TGTGCCAGGGCCCGGGATAGCACAGATACGCAGTATTTT | CARARDSTDTQYF | TRBJ2-3 | NA | NA | TRBV7-2
TGTGCCTGGAGACGTGGGGAGGGCTACACCTTC | CAWRRGEGYTF | TRBJ1-2 | NA | NA | TRBV30
TGCGCCAGCGGACGGGACAGCCGAAGCACAGATACGCAGTATTTT | CASGRDSRSTDTQYF | TRBJ2-3 | TRBD1 | NA | TRBV5-1
TGTGCCAGCACCCCGGGACTGAGCACAGATACGCAGTATTTT | CASTPGLSTDTQYF | TRBJ2-3 | NA | NA | TRBV6-6
TGTGCCAGCAGCGCACCTGACAGGCCTGGGGCCAACGTCCTGACTTTC | CASSAPDRPGANVLTF | TRBJ2-6 | NA | few | TRBV11-2
TGTGCCAGCAGCTATGGGGTGGGGCAGGGGAACTATGGCTACACCTTC | CASSYGVGQGNYGYTF | TRBJ1-2 | NA | few | TRBV5-4
TGTGCCAGCGAGCGGGGTTTTGGCAATCAGCCCCAGCATTTT | CASERGFGNQPQHF | TRBJ1-5 | NA | NA | TRBV6-6
TGTGCCAGCAGCTATACTAGCGGGAGTGACGCAGATACGCAGTATTTT | CASSYTSGSDADTQYF | TRBJ2-3 | TRBD2 | few | TRBV11-2
TGCGCCAGCAGCGACCGGGAAACCCAACCTTCCTACGAGCAGTACTTC | CASSDRETQPSYEQYF | TRBJ2-7 | NA | few | TRBV5-1
TGTGCCAGCAGCCCAGCGGGAAACAATGAGCAGTTCTTC | CASSPAGNNEQFF | TRBJ2-1 | TRBD2 | NA | TRBV7-3
TGTGCCAGCAGCTTTAACTTGAACACTGAAGCTTTCTTT | CASSFNLNTEAFF | TRBJ1-1 | NA | NA | TRBV7-8
TGTGCCAGCAGTCCCCAGGATTTCAGGGGGGCAGATACGCAGTATTTT | CASSPQDFRGADTQYF | TRBJ2-3 | NA | NA | TRBV28
TGTGCCAGCATCCCACCCTACACTTGGGGCCGTACAGATACGCAGTATTTT | CASIPPYTWGRTDTQYF | TRBJ2-3 | NA | few | TRBV11-2
TGTGCCAGCAGCTTCGCAGGGGCAAACACCGGGGAGCTGTTTTTT | CASSFAGANTGELFF | TRBJ2-2 | NA | NA | TRBV11-3
TGTGCCAGCAGCGGACTGTTGAGTACCGGGGAGCTGTTTTTT | CASSGLLSTGELFF | TRBJ2-2 | NA | NA | TRBV9
TGTGCCTGGAGTCGCGGGAGTCCGGGTGGAGATACGCAGTATTTT | CAWSRGSPGGDTQYF | TRBJ2-3 | TRBD2 | NA | TRBV30
TGTGCCAGCAGCCCCCGGGAATTTGGGGAAGCTTTCTTT | CASSPREFGEAFF | TRBJ1-1 | NA | few | TRBV11-2
TGTGCCAGCAGCAGACAGGGGGTGGACACTGAAGCTTTCTTT | CASSRQGVDTEAFF | TRBJ1-1 | TRBD1 | NA | TRBV9
TGTGCCAGCAGCTCAGACGGACTAGCGAACACAGATACGCAGTATTTT | CASSSDGLANTDTQYF | TRBJ2-3 | TRBD2 | few | TRBV7-2
TGTGCCAGCAGCCCGACAGCTATCCAAGAGACCCAGTACTTC | CASSPTAIQETQYF | TRBJ2-5 | NA | few | TRBV7-2
TGTGCCTGGAAAGGGAGCCCCTACAATGAGCAGTTCTTC | CAWKGSPYNEQFF | TRBJ2-1 | NA | few | TRBV30
TGTGCCTTCGGCCCGGGGGAAACTGAAGCTTTCTTT | CAFGPGETEAFF | TRBJ1-1 | NA | NA | TRBV30
TGTGCCAGCAGCTTGAGCGGGACAGGTCGAGATACGCAGTATTTT | CASSLSGTGRDTQYF | TRBJ2-3 | NA | NA | TRBV7-2
TGTGCCAGTAGTATAGTAAGCGGGAACGAATGGAAGACCCAGTACTTC | CASSIVSGNEWKTQYF | TRBJ2-5 | TRBD2 | NA | TRBV19
TGTGCCAGCAGTCTCCTTCGGGAGGGCTACTCCTACAATGAGCAGTTCTTC | CASSLLREGYSYNEQFF | TRBJ2-1 | TRBD2 | few | TRBV27
TGTGCCAGTAGGTTGGGGAGCGAGCAGTACTTC | CASRLGSEQYF | TRBJ2-7 | NA | NA | TRBV19
TGTGCCAGCAGGGTGGAAGCAGGGGTCACCGGCTACACCTTC | CASRVEAGVTGYTF | TRBJ1-2 | NA | NA | TRBV6-6
TGTGCCAGCTCACCACTTTTACCAGGGGGAAACTATGGCTACACCTTC | CASSPLLPGGNYGYTF | TRBJ1-2 | TRBD1 | few | TRBV18
TGTGCAAGAGGGGGGGGTTCGACAGATACGCAGTATTTT | CARGGGSTDTQYF | TRBJ2-3 | NA | NA | TRBV30
TGCGCCAGCAGCTTGGTTGGAGGGATGAACACTGAAGCTTTCTTT | CASSLVGGMNTEAFF | TRBJ1-1 | NA | NA | TRBV5-1
TGTGCCAGCAGTCAACAGGGTCGGGATGGCTACACCTTC | CASSQQGRDGYTF | TRBJ1-2 | NA | few | TRBV28
TGTGCCAGTAGTATTCCGGGTCTAGATACGCAGTATTTT | CASSIPGLDTQYF | TRBJ2-3 | NA | NA | TRBV19
TGTGCCAGCTCACCACCTAGCCTAGCGGGAGGGAATGAGCAGTTCTTC | CASSPPSLAGGNEQFF | TRBJ2-1 | TRBD2 | few | TRBV18
TGTGCCAGCGGGGCATACGAGGAAGAGACCCAGTACTTC | CASGAYEEETQYF | TRBJ2-5 | NA | NA | TRBV27
TGTGCCAGCAGCTTGGGGGCTAGCGAGGGCCGGGATACGCAGTATTTT | CASSLGASEGRDTQYF | TRBJ2-3 | NA | NA | TRBV5-4
TGTGCCAGCAGTTCAGATAATAACTATGGCTACACCTTC | CASSSDNNYGYTF | TRBJ1-2 | NA | few | TRBV2
TGTGCCAGCGCCGGGACTAGCGGATCCTACGAGCAGTACTTC | CASAGTSGSYEQYF | TRBJ2-7 | TRBD2 | few | TRBV18
TGTGCCAGCAGTTACTCTGGGGGGAACGGCAATCAGCCCCAGCATTTT | CASSYSGGNGNQPQHF | TRBJ1-5 | NA | few | TRBV6-6
TGTGCCAGCAGTTCAGGTTACGAATATGGCTACACCTTC | CASSSGYEYGYTF | TRBJ1-2 | NA | few | TRBV28
TGTGCCAGCAGCCCGGGACAGGGTGATCCGCAGTACTTC | CASSPGQGDPQYF | TRBJ2-7 | TRBD1 | NA | TRBV5-4
TGTGCCAGCAGTGAATTGGCAGGGGGAAATGGCTACACCTTC | CASSELAGGNGYTF | TRBJ1-2 | TRBD1 | NA | TRBV2
TGTGCCAGCAGCTCCTCCTGGGCCCTCCGCTCAGTCAATGAGCAGTTCTTC | CASSSSWALRSVNEQFF | TRBJ2-1 | NA | few | TRBV11-3
TGTGCCACCACTAGAGGTACTTACAATGAGCAGTTCTTC | CATTRGTYNEQFF | TRBJ2-1 | NA | once | TRBV28
TGTGCCAGCTGGGACAGTGCCGGGGAGCTGTTTTTT | CASWDSAGELFF | TRBJ2-2 | TRBD1 | few | TRBV2
TGCGCCAGCCAAATACAGGGGGGTGGCGAGCAGTACTTC | CASQIQGGGEQYF | TRBJ2-7 | TRBD1 | NA | TRBV5-1
TGCGCCAGCAGCCAAGATCGCCAGGCCATTACGGGACTAGCGGCCACAGATACGCAGTATTTT | CASSQDRQAITGLAATDTQYF | TRBJ2-3 | TRBD2 | NA | TRBV4-1
TGCAGCGGGGGAGGACAGGCGTACAATGAGCAGTTCTTC | CSGGGQAYNEQFF | TRBJ2-1 | NA | NA | TRBV29-1
TGTGCCAGCAGCCCCCGACCCGGGACTAGCGGGAGGGCCATCTCCTACAATGAGCAGTTCTTC | CASSPRPGTSGRAISYNEQFF | TRBJ2-1 | TRBD2 | NA | TRBV4-2
TGTGCCAGCAGCGCGAGGGCCCGTAGCACAGATACGCAGTATTTT | CASSARARSTDTQYF | TRBJ2-3 | NA | few | TRBV7-9
TGTGCCAGCAGTGACCAGGTTTTCCAGGACACAAATGAGCAGTTCTTC | CASSDQVFQDTNEQFF | TRBJ2-1 | NA | few | TRBV2